The subject of this entry is one T cell receptor beta chain. No cognate antigen has been identified for it. Per-base quality was not reported, and no clone a single base away is much larger than it. This specimen belongs to a study of T cell changes during pregnancy in multiple sclerosis (dated by TCRdb to the late 2010s). The study in broad terms: In women with multiple sclerosis, the researchers looked at how the T cell repertoire shifted as pregnancy progressed.

The method was the immunoSEQ multiplex PCR assay. This immuneACCESS table, as held by TCRdb, lists in-frame sequences with V and J called but not all clones. Of the missing ones, under half trace to an unresolved V gene in checked studies; the others have no known cause. The sample profile shows 30,000 to 40,000 clones; approximately 90% of them were found once. Jointly, the top ten make up around 0.47% of the sample. Its CDR3 holds 13 amino acids, cysteine through phenylalanine. Only the CDR3 DNA stays, 39 bases, in frame from base 1. From a lookup of the germline V gene, CDR1 and CDR2 are SGHRS and YFSETQ. V lost 5 bases and J lost 5 bases; the stretch between them is 11 bases long.

The chain couples TRBV5-1 to TRBJ2-1, with no confidently assigned D gene. This sample comprised CD4+ T cells from peripheral blood mononuclear cells, obtained in the first trimester of pregnancy. The clonotype comes from a female donor in good health, enrolled as a control in a pregnancy study. The DNA is TGCGCCAGCAGTTCATACAGTAACAATGAGCAGTTCTTC. It is translated as CASSSYSNNEQFF.